These T cell receptor beta chains were read from a single sample in a study of blood T cell repertoires in COVID-19. Profiled with immunoSEQ multiplex PCR; TCRdb holds only in-frame clones, not every one. The top ten clones hold approximately 1.9% of a sample with fewer than 250,000 clones, about 80% of them seen once. Sequencing input: peripheral blood. The source of these receptors is an elderly woman with acute or convalescent COVID-19. Both conserved end residues are part of each CDR3. Each record gives: CDR3 length, J gene, D gene, clone size, V gene, CDR3 DNA, CDR3 protein. D genes are given only for firm matches. Expanded clones get a size class; other rows say once, few or many, or leave the size out.

14 | TRBJ1-2 | TRBD1 | once | TRBV24-1 | TGTGCCACCAGTGATGCTCGACAGGGGGCTGGCTACACCTTC | CATSDARQGAGYTF
13 | TRBJ2-5 | - | - | TRBV13 | TGTGCCAGCAGCCTCCGGACAGCAGAGACCCAGTACTTC | CASSLRTAETQYF
16 | TRBJ1-3 | TRBD1 | few | TRBV18 | TGTGCCAGCTCACCATCACAGGGGGCGTTTGGAAACACCATATATTTT | CASSPSQGAFGNTIYF
14 | TRBJ2-7 | TRBD2 | - | TRBV7-2 | TGTGCCAGCAGCTTACGACTAGCGGGCTACGAGCAGTACTTC | CASSLRLAGYEQYF
15 | TRBJ2-7 | TRBD1 | - | TRBV10-3 | TGTGCCATCAGTGATACCCAACAGGGGACCGCCGAGCAGTACTTC | CAISDTQQGTAEQYF
12 | TRBJ1-5 | - | - | TRBV6-6 | TGTGCCAGCAGTATTAGTAATCAGCCCCAGCATTTT | CASSISNQPQHF
17 | TRBJ2-7 | TRBD2 | few | TRBV2 | TGTGCCAGCAGTCTCAGCCTAGCGGACGATTTCACCTACGAGCAGTACTTC | CASSLSLADDFTYEQYF
14 | TRBJ1-5 | - | once | TRBV2 | TGTGCCAGCGGAAAAGGACTGAACAATCAGCCCCAGCATTTT | CASGKGLNNQPQHF
14 | TRBJ2-1 | - | - | TRBV11-2 | TGTGCCAGCAGCTTATTCCTGGCTTACAATGAGCAGTTCTTC | CASSLFLAYNEQFF
15 | TRBJ1-2 | TRBD1 | - | TRBV7-9 | TGTGCCAGCAGCGATCCGGGACAGGGGGCCTATGGCTACACCTTC | CASSDPGQGAYGYTF
15 | TRBJ2-2 | - | - | TRBV18 | TGTGCCAGCTCACCACAGTGGCAGAACACCGGGGAGCTGTTTTTT | CASSPQWQNTGELFF
16 | TRBJ1-2 | - | - | TRBV19 | TGTGCCAGTAGTCCAGCCCAGGGATCCCGGCGAGATGGCTACACCTTC | CASSPAQGSRRDGYTF
14 | TRBJ2-7 | TRBD1 | - | TRBV11-2 | TGTGCCAGCAGTCCTGGGACAGGGTTAAGCGAGCAGTACTTC | CASSPGTGLSEQYF
15 | TRBJ1-3 | - | - | TRBV2 | TGTGCCAGCAGTGAAATAGGGGACTCTGGAAACACCATATATTTT | CASSEIGDSGNTIYF
15 | TRBJ2-1 | TRBD1 | once | TRBV9 | TGTGCCAGCAGCCCCCGACAGGGCCCCTACAATGAGCAGTTCTTC | CASSPRQGPYNEQFF
16 | TRBJ2-2 | TRBD1 | - | TRBV27 | TGTGCCAGCAGTTTTCCTGACAGGGAACTCACCGGGGAGCTGTTTTTT | CASSFPDRELTGELFF